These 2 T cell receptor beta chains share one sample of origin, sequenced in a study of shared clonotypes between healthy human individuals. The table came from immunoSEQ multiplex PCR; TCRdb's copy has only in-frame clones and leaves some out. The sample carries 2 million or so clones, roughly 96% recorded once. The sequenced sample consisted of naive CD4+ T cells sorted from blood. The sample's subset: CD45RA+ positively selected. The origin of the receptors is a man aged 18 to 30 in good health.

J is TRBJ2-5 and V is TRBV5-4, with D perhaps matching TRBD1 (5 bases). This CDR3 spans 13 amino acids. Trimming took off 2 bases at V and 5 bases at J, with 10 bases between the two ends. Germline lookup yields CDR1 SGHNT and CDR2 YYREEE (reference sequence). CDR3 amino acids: CASSFSGMETQYF. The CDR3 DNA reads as TGTGCCAGCAGCTTCTCAGGGATGGAGACCCAGTACTTC.

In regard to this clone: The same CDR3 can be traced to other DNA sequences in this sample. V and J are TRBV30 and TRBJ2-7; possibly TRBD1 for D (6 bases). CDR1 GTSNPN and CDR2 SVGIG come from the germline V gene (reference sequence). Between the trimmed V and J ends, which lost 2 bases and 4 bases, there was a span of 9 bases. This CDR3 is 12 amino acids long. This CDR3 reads CAWSQQGYEQYF. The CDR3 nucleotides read TGTGCCTGGAGTCAACAGGGTTACGAGCAGTACTTC.